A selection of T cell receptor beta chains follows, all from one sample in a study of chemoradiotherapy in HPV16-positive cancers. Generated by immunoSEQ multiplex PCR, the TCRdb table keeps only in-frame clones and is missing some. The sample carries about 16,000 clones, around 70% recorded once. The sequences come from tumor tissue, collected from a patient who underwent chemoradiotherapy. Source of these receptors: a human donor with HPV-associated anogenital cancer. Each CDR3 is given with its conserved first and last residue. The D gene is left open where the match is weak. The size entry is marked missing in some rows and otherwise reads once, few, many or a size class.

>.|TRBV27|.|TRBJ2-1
TGTGCCAGCAGTCCCCGTTCTGACGGCCTGATGCAGTTCTTC
CASSPRSDGLMQFF
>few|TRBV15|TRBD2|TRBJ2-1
TGTGCCACCAGCAGAGAGCCTAGCGGGAGCGCAAATGAGCAGTTCTTC
CATSREPSGSANEQFF
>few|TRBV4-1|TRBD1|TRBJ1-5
TGCGCCAGCAGCCATAGGGACAGGGCCAATCAGCCCCAGCATTTT
CASSHRDRANQPQHF
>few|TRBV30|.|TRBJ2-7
TGTGCCTGGAGCCCGACTAGTTTGATACAGTACTTC
CAWSPTSLIQYF
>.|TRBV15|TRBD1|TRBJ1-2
TGTGCCACCAGCGGAAGACGGACAGGGGATGGCTACACCTTC
CATSGRRTGDGYTF
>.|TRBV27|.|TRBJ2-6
TGTGCCAGCAGTTTAATGGGGGCTGGGGCCAACGTCCTGACTTTC
CASSLMGAGANVLTF
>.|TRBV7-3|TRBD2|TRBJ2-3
TGTGCCAGCAGCTTAGGAGCGGGAGTTACAGATACGCAGTATTTT
CASSLGAGVTDTQYF
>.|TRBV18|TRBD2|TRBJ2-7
TGTGCCAGCTCCGGCGGGAGTTTTAATTACTACGAGCAGTACTTC
CASSGGSFNYYEQYF
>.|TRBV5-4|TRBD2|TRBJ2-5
TGTGCCAGCAGCTCTCTAGCGGGAGGGGCGGATAGTCAAGAGACCCAGTACTTC
CASSSLAGGADSQETQYF
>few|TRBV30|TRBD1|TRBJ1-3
TGTGCCTGGATTGCGTCAGGGGGTGGAAACACCATATATTTT
CAWIASGGGNTIYF
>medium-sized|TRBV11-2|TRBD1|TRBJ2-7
TGTGCCAGCAGTTTAACTGGACAGGGGGGCTCCTACGAGCAGTACTTC
CASSLTGQGGSYEQYF
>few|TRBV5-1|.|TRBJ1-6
TGCGCCAGCAGCTTGTCCCCAGGCGCCTATAATTCACCCCTCCACTTT
CASSLSPGAYNSPLHF
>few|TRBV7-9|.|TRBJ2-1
TGTGCCAGCAGCCCCCCGTTACAGTACAATGAGCAGTTCTTC
CASSPPLQYNEQFF
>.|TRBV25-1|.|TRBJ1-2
TGTGCCAGCAGTGAGCCGGGGGTAATGCAAATCTACACCTTC
CASSEPGVMQIYTF
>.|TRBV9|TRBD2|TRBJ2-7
TGTGCCAGCAGCGTAGGGGAGGGCGGGAGGGAGTACTTC
CASSVGEGGREYF
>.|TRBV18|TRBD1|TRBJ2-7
TGTGCCAGCTCCCTGACAGGGGTAGCCTACGAGCAGTACTTC
CASSLTGVAYEQYF
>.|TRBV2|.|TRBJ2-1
TGTGCCAGCACCGCAGCGGAGGGCCTAGGGGATGAGCAGTTCTTC
CASTAAEGLGDEQFF
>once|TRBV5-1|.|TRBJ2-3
TGCGCCAGCAGCTTCGGGATGACAGATACGCAGTATTTT
CASSFGMTDTQYF
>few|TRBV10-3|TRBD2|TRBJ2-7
TGTGCCATCACCCGCACGGGGAGGGCGTACGAGCAGTACTTC
CAITRTGRAYEQYF